The entry that follows covers one T cell receptor (beta chain) sequence. Germline assignment: CDR1 SGHRS and CDR2 YFSETQ. The CDR3 totals 17 residues. Trimming took 0 bases from V and 5 from J; bases not matched to a gene: 10. The sample originates from a study of cytomegalovirus exposure and HLA in healthy donors. Amplification used 60 Vbeta primers and 13 Jbeta primers. Assay used: immunoSEQ multiplex PCR; TCRdb lists only in-frame clones, some missing. The sample table includes some 72,000 clones. Input material: PBMCs. The chain is built from TRBV5-1 and TRBJ2-5; 10 bases align to TRBD1. This TCR was sampled from a boy between 5 and 17 years old in good health and CMV-seronegative. Here the CDR3 reads CASSLAYRTGGGETQYF. CDR3 DNA: TGCGCCAGCAGCTTGGCTTATCGGACAGGGGGAGGGGAGACCCAGTACTTC.